Many counts were recorded for the clone carrying this TCR beta chain. What it binds is not known. TCRdb passed the 5' RACE reads through MiXCR, listing each CDR3 protein once. The table includes fewer than 600,000 distinct CDR3 sequences, less than 25% detected once. The data derive from a study of T-cell memory formation after mild COVID-19. For the study at large: Most TCR clusters belonged to a single donor. Findings and limits, study-wide: CD4+ clones that contracted lay mainly in CM and EM; CD8+ ones lay in EMRA. Pre-infection memory held some responding clones, suggesting pre-existing cross-reactive T cells responded.

From germline, CDR1 is MGHDK and CDR2 SYGVNS. CDR3 length equals 17 residues. V was clipped by 2 bases and J by 0 bases; unmatched bases: 6. The sequencing input was PBMCs or a T cell subset sorted from them (not recorded which). This receptor was obtained from an adult woman who had mild COVID-19 (a few samples of this study predate the infection). Cell type and time point are not known. This rearrangement joins TRBV25-1 to TRBJ2-3, with 9 bases matching TRBD2. The CDR3 DNA is TGTGCCAGCAGTGAAGAGCTAGCGGGATTCAGCACAGATACGCAGTATTTT. It yields the protein CASSEELAGFSTDTQYF.